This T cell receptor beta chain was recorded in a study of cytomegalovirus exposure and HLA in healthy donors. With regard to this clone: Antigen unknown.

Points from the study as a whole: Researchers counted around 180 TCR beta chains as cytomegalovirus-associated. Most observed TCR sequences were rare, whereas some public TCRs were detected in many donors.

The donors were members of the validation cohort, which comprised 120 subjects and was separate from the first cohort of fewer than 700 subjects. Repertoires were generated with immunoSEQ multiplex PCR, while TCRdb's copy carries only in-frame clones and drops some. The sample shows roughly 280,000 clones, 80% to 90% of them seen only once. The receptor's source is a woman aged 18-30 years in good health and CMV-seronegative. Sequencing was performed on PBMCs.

The CDR3 bases are TGTGCCAGCAGTCTGGGCGCCCTTAATGAAAAACTGTTTTTT. Residues: CASSLGALNEKLFF. V gene TRBV28 combines with J gene TRBJ1-4; D ambiguous. The CDR3 is 14 amino acids. V was cut by 5 bases and J by 4 bases, with 11 bases left in between. Per germline, CDR1 MDHEN and CDR2 SYDVKM.